The rows below give T cell receptor beta chains drawn from one sample of a study of Ad26.COV2.S vaccination and SARS-CoV-2 variants. Repertoires were generated with immunoSEQ multiplex PCR, while TCRdb's copy carries only in-frame clones and drops some. Counted here are 300,000 to 400,000 clones, just under 85% occurring once; the ten biggest clones make up approximately 2.2%. The sample in question was peripheral blood, obtained in a trial of Ad26.COV2.S vaccine versus placebo. Receptors were obtained from a person aged 18 to 65 who received the Ad26.COV2.S COVID-19 vaccine or a placebo. The CDR3 runs from the conserved cysteine through the conserved F or W. The D gene is left open where the match is weak. Clone size is not always given. Where it is, it says once, few, many or a class for expanded clones.

size: -
J: TRBJ1-1
D: -
V: TRBV7-2
CDR3: CASNQLGGREWSEAFF
DNA: TGTGCCAGCAACCAACTGGGGGGTAGGGAATGGTCTGAAGCTTTCTTT

size: -
J: TRBJ1-5
D: TRBD1
V: TRBV28
CDR3: CASRDGQGPNQPQHF
DNA: TGTGCCAGCAGGGACGGACAGGGGCCGAATCAGCCCCAGCATTTT

size: once
J: TRBJ2-7
D: TRBD1
V: TRBV6-5
CDR3: CASSYSVQGASEQYF
DNA: TGTGCCAGCAGTTATTCGGTTCAGGGGGCGTCTGAGCAGTACTTC

size: -
J: TRBJ2-1
D: -
V: TRBV19
CDR3: CASSIKGRTYNEQFF
DNA: TGTGCCAGTAGTATTAAGGGCAGGACCTACAATGAGCAGTTCTTC

size: -
J: TRBJ1-4
D: -
V: TRBV2
CDR3: CASSSQGGSEKLFF
DNA: TGTGCCAGCAGTTCACAGGGAGGAAGTGAAAAACTGTTTTTT

size: -
J: TRBJ1-2
D: TRBD1
V: TRBV6-6
CDR3: CASRDRGLDYGYTF
DNA: TGTGCCAGCAGAGACAGGGGTTTGGACTATGGCTACACCTTC

size: -
J: TRBJ2-3
D: -
V: TRBV28
CDR3: CASSFTLGGGVADTQYF
DNA: TGTGCCAGCTCCTTTACTCTTGGTGGGGGCGTCGCAGATACGCAGTATTTT

size: -
J: TRBJ2-1
D: TRBD2
V: TRBV7-3
CDR3: CASSPQPAGSHEQFF
DNA: TGTGCCAGCAGCCCCCAGCCAGCGGGGTCCCATGAGCAGTTCTTC

size: -
J: TRBJ2-2
D: TRBD2
V: TRBV27
CDR3: CASSLGTSGGTGELFF
DNA: TGTGCCAGCAGTTTGGGGACTAGCGGGGGGACCGGGGAGCTGTTTTTT

size: -
J: TRBJ2-5
D: TRBD2
V: TRBV5-1
CDR3: CASSKGTSGGEETQYF
DNA: TGCGCCAGCAGCAAGGGGACTAGCGGGGGTGAAGAGACCCAGTACTTC

size: -
J: TRBJ1-1
D: TRBD1
V: TRBV5-1
CDR3: CASSLDPGGTEAFF
DNA: TGCGCCAGCAGCTTGGACCCAGGGGGCACTGAAGCTTTCTTT

size: few
J: TRBJ1-1
D: -
V: TRBV18
CDR3: CASSPAVNTEAFF
DNA: TGTGCCAGCTCACCAGCAGTGAACACTGAAGCTTTCTTT

size: -
J: TRBJ1-4
D: -
V: TRBV7-8
CDR3: CASSPPGRGREKLFF
DNA: TGTGCCAGCAGCCCCCCCGGCAGGGGCAGGGAAAAACTGTTTTTT

size: -
J: TRBJ1-4
D: -
V: TRBV6-5
CDR3: CASRTGLINEKLFF
DNA: TGTGCCAGCAGGACCGGGCTGATTAATGAAAAACTGTTTTTT

size: once
J: TRBJ2-5
D: -
V: TRBV2
CDR3: CASRMTGLQETQYF
DNA: TGTGCCAGCAGGATGACAGGCCTCCAAGAGACCCAGTACTTC

size: -
J: TRBJ1-2
D: TRBD1
V: TRBV5-1
CDR3: CASSLGPGQLYGYTF
DNA: TGCGCCAGCAGCTTGGGACCGGGACAGCTCTATGGCTACACCTTC

size: -
J: TRBJ2-1
D: TRBD1
V: TRBV5-4
CDR3: CASSRVGQGDFSPPEQFF
DNA: TGTGCCAGCAGCCGGGTGGGACAGGGGGACTTTTCACCCCCTGAGCAGTTCTTC

size: -
J: TRBJ1-5
D: -
V: TRBV5-1
CDR3: CASSLGISGSNQPQHF
DNA: TGCGCCAGCAGCTTAGGCATCTCGGGATCTAATCAGCCCCAGCATTTT

size: -
J: TRBJ2-7
D: TRBD1
V: TRBV5-1
CDR3: CASSPGQGNIVPPYEQYF
DNA: TGCGCCAGCAGCCCGGGACAGGGAAATATCGTCCCCCCCTACGAGCAGTACTTC

size: once
J: TRBJ2-4
D: -
V: TRBV5-1
CDR3: CASSLDGGGPKNIQYF
DNA: TGCGCCAGCAGCTTGGACGGAGGGGGCCCCAAAAACATTCAGTACTTC

size: few
J: TRBJ1-1
D: TRBD1
V: TRBV4-1
CDR3: CASSQEWNRGMNTEAFF
DNA: TGCGCCAGCAGCCAAGAGTGGAACAGGGGCATGAACACTGAAGCTTTCTTT

size: few
J: TRBJ2-3
D: -
V: TRBV28
CDR3: CAGSGGGDTQYF
DNA: TGTGCCGGAAGCGGAGGTGGGGATACGCAGTATTTT

size: few
J: TRBJ1-1
D: -
V: TRBV19
CDR3: CASSISLTTTEAFF
DNA: TGTGCCAGTAGTATAAGCTTGACGACCACTGAAGCTTTCTTT

size: -
J: TRBJ2-5
D: TRBD1
V: TRBV28
CDR3: CASRRGPETQYF
DNA: TGTGCCAGCAGGAGGGGGCCAGAGACCCAGTACTTC

size: once
J: TRBJ1-3
D: -
V: TRBV10-3
CDR3: CAISERGRVGNTIYF
DNA: TGTGCCATCAGTGAAAGAGGCAGAGTTGGAAACACCATATATTTT

size: -
J: TRBJ1-4
D: -
V: TRBV5-8
CDR3: CASSRTDNEKLFF
DNA: TGTGCCAGCAGCCGGACGGACAATGAAAAACTGTTTTTT